This T cell receptor (beta chain) is from a study of cytotoxic CD8 clonotypes in ibrutinib-treated CLL. This clone appeared a single time. TCRdb keeps only in-frame clones here, not all; method: immunoSEQ multiplex PCR. The repertoire holds about 140,000 clones, with about 91% as singletons. Library input was approximately 2.1 micrograms of DNA from cryopreserved PBMCs. The germline V gene encodes CDR1 LNHNV and CDR2 YYDKDF (reference sequence). The CDR3 runs 19 residues. J gave up 0 bases and V 0 bases, and 4 bases lay outside the gene matches. The sequencing used PBMCs, collected after 12 months of ibrutinib treatment. The V and J genes are TRBV15 and TRBJ2-3; 15 bases fit TRBD2. This clonotype was obtained from a human donor with chronic lymphocytic leukemia. As DNA, the CDR3 is TGTGCCACCAGCAGAGAAATGGGGACTAGCGGGAGGAGCACAGATACGCAGTATTTT. It is translated as CATSREMGTSGRSTDTQYF.